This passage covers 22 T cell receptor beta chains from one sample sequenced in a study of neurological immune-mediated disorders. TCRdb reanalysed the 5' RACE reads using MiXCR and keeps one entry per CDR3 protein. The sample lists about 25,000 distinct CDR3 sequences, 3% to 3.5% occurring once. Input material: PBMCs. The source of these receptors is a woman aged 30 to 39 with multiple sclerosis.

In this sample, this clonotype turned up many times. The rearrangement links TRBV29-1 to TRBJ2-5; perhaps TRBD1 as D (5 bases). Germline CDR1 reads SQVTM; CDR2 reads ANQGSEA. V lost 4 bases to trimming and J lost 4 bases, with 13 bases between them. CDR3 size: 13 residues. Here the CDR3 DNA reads TGCAGCGTTGTAAGGGGATTGTTAGAGACCCAGTACTTC. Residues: CSVVRGLLETQYF.

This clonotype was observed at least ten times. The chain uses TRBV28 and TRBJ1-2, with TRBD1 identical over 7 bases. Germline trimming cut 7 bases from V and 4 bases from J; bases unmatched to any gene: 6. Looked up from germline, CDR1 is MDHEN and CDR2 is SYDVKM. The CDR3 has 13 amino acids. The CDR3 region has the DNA TGTGCCAGCATGGCAGGGGGATCCTATGGCTACACCTTC. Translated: CASMAGGSYGYTF.

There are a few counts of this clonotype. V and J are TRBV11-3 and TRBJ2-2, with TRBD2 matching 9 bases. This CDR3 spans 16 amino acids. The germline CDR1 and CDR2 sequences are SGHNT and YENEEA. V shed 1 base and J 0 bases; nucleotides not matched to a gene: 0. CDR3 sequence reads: CASSLVAGANTGELFF. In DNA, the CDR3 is TGTGCCAGCAGCTTAGTAGCGGGGGCGAACACCGGGGAGCTGTTTTTT.

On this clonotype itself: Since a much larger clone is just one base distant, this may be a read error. CDR3 residues: CASSPAPPRPGVEQFF. The CDR3 DNA reads as TGTGCCAGCTCACCAGCCCCCCCTAGACCGGGGGTTGAGCAGTTCTTC. The rearrangement joins TRBV18 to TRBJ2-1; tentative D call: TRBD2 (6 bases). Trimming took 2 bases from V and 9 from J, leaving 20 bases between them. Germline V CDR1 and CDR2: KGHSH, LQKENI. The CDR3 covers 16 residues.

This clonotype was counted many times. The CDR3 bases are TGTGCCATTGACAGCTTCAACACCGGGGAGCTGTTTTTT. Translation gives CAIDSFNTGELFF. The V call is TRBV7-9, the J call TRBJ2-2; tentatively, D is TRBD1 (5 bases). Trimming took 10 bases from V and 2 from J, leaving 11 bases between them. The germline gives CDR1 SEHNR, CDR2 FQNEAQ (reference sequence). The CDR3 sequence is 13 residues long. Complete variable domain (other parts from reference TRBV7-9 and TRBJ2-2): DTGVSQNPRHKITKRGQNVTFRCDPISEHNRLYWYRQTLGQGPEFLTYFQNEAQLEKSRLLSDRFSAERPKGSFSTLEIQRTEQGDSAMYLCAIDSFNTGELFFGEGSRLTVL.

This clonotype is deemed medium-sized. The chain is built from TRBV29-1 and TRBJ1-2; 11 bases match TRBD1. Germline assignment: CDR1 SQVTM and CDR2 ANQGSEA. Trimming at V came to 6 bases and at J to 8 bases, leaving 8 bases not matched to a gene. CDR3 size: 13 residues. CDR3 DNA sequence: TGCAGCGTGCGCGGACAGGGGGCGCGGGGCTACACCTTC. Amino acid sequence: CSVRGQGARGYTF.

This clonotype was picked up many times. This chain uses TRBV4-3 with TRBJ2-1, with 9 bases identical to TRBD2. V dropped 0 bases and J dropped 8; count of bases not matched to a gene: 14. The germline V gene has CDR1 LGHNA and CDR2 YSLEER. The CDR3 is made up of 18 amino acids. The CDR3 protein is CASSQETSEVAGADEQFF. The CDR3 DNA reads TGCGCCAGCAGCCAAGAGACCTCCGAAGTAGCGGGAGCAGATGAGCAGTTCTTC.

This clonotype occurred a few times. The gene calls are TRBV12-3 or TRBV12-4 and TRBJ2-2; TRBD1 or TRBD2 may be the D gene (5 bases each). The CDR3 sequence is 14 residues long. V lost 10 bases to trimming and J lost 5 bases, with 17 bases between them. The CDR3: CANKVFGGTGELFF. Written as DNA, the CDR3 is TGTGCCAACAAAGTCTTTGGGGGAACCGGGGAGCTGTTTTTT.

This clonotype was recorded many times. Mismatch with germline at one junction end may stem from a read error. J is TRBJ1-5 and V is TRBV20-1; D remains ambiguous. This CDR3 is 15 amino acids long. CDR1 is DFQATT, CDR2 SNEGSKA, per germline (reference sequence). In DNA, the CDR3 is TGCAGTGCTAGAGGTCAAGCCCAAGCAATTCAGCCCCAGAATTTT. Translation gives CSARGQAQAIQPQNF.

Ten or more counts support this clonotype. The CDR3: CASSLEGTSVREQYF. The DNA for the CDR3 is TGTGCCAGCAGCTTAGAAGGGACTAGCGTCCGCGAGCAGTACTTC. The V gene is TRBV7-2, the J gene TRBJ2-7; TRBD2 matches 10 bases. This CDR3 spans 15 amino acids. After removal of 1 base from V and 6 bases from J, the junction contained 6 bases not matched to a gene. CDR1 and CDR2 (germline): SGHTA, FQGNSA.

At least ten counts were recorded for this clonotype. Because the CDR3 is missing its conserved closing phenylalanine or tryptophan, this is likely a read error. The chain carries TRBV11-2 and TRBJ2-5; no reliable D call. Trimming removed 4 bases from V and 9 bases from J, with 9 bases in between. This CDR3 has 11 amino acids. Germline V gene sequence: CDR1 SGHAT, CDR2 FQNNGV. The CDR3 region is CASSSGWSQYN. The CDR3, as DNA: TGTGCCAGCAGCTCAGGTTGGTCCCAGTACAAC.

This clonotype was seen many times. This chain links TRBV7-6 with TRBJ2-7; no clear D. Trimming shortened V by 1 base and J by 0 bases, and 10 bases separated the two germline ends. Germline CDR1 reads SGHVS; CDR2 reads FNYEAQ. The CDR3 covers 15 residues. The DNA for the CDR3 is TGTGCCAGCAGCTTAGAGGCAGCTGTCTCCTACGAGCAGTACTTC. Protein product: CASSLEAAVSYEQYF.

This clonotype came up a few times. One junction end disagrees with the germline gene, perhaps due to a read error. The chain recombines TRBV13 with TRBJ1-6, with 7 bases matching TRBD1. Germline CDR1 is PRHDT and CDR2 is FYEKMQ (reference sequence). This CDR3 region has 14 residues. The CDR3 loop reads CASRRQGDNSPLNF. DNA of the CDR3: TGTGCCAGCAGAAGACAGGGTGACAATTCACCCCTCAACTTT.

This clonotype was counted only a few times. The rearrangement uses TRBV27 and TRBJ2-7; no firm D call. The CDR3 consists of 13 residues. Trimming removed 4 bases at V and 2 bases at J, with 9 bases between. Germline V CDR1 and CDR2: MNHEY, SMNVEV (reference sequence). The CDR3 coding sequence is TGTGCCAGCAGTTCTACCGGACCCTACGAGCAGTACTTC. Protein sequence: CASSSTGPYEQYF.

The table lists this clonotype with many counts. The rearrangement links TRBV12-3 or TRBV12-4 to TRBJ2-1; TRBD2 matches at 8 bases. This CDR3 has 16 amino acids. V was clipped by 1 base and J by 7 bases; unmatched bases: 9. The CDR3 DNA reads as TGTGCCAGCAGTTTAGTATCCGGGAGGGCCAGGAATGAGCAGTTCTTC. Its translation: CASSLVSGRARNEQFF.

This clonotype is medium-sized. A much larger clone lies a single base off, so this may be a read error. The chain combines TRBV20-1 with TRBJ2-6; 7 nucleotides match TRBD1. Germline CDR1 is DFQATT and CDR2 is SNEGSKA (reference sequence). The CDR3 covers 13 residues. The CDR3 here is CSTRGSGAKVLTF. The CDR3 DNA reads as TGCAGTACCAGGGGGTCAGGGGCCAAAGTCCTGACTTTC.

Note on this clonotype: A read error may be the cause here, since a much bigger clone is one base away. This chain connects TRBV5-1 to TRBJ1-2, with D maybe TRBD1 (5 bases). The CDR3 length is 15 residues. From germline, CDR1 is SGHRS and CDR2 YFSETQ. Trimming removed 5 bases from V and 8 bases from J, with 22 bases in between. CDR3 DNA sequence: TGCGCCAGCAGGGGGAACAGGAAGGACTCGGAGGGCTACACCTTC. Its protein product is CASRGNRKDSEGYTF.

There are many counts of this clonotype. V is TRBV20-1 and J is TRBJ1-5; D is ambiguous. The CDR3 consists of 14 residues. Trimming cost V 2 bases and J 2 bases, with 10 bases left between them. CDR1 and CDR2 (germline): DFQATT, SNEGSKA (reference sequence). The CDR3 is CSARTPLGNQPQHF. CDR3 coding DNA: TGCAGTGCTAGAACGCCCTTGGGCAATCAGCCCCAGCATTTT.

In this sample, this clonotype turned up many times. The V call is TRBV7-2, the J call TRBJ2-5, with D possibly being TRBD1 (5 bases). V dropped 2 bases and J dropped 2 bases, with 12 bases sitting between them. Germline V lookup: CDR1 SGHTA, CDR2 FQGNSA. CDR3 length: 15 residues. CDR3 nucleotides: TGTGCCAGCAGCTTAAGGGGCGATCGACAAGAGACCCAGTACTTC. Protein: CASSLRGDRQETQYF.

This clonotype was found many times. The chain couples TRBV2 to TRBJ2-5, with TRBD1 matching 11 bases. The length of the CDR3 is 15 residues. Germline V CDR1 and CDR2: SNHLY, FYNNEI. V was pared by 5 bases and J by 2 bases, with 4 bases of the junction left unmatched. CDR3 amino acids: CASSRRDRGQETQYF. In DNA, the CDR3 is TGTGCCAGCAGTCGCCGGGACAGGGGGCAAGAGACCCAGTACTTC.

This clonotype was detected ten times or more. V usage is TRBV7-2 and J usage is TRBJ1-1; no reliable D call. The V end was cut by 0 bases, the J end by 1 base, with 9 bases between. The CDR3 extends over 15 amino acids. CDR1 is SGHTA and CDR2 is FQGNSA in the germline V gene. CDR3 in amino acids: CASSLASVSNTEAFF. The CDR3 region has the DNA TGTGCCAGCAGCTTAGCTTCAGTGTCGAACACTGAAGCTTTCTTT.

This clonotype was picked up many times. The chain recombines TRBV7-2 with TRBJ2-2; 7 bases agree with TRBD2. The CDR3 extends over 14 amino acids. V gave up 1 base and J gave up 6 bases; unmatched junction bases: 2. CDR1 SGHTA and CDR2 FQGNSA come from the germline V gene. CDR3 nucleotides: TGTGCCAGCAGCTTAGTGGGAGGGCCCGGGGAGCTGTTTTTT. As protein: CASSLVGGPGELFF.